The clone carrying this T cell receptor beta chain was seen many times. The target antigen is unknown. Described time point: newly diagnosed GD, antithyroid drugs for less than 3 months. RNA extracted from PBMCs served as the sequencing template. This sample is drawn from a study of regulatory T cells in long-lasting Graves disease. Overall study results and limits: Those with persistent disease had in common more public clonotypes (2,741) than new patients (approximately 990). Favored gene segments in persistent disease were TRBV28, TRBJ1-2 and TRBJ2-5. Persistent Graves' patients showed reduced TCR diversity versus newly diagnosed patients.

In germline, CDR1 is SGHVS, CDR2 FQNEAQ. CDR3 length equals 16 residues. V was shortened by 2 bases and J by 5 bases, with 16 bases between the two germline ends. Combining iRepertoire HTBI primers with Arm-PCR of CDR3 regions, the authors built TCR beta libraries. MiXCR, applied by TCRdb to the multiplex PCR reads, yields one record per CDR3 protein. The sample lists hundreds of thousands of distinct CDR3 sequences; about 15% were seen once. A further study also used this sample, focusing on T cells in Graves' hyperthyroidism and ophthalmopathy. As reported in that work: A median roughly six months before onset, the model predicted ophthalmopathy.

The sequence came from a man aged 18 to 29 with Graves disease. The sequencing here drew on peripheral blood mononuclear cells (PBMCs), taken at new diagnosis, from a patient treated with antithyroid drugs. The chain recombines TRBV7-8 with TRBJ1-5; D is possibly TRBD1 (6 bases). As DNA, the CDR3 is TGTGCCAGCAGCTTAACCGGGACACTAAGGCATCAGCCCCAGCATTTT. Translated, it gives CASSLTGTLRHQPQHF.